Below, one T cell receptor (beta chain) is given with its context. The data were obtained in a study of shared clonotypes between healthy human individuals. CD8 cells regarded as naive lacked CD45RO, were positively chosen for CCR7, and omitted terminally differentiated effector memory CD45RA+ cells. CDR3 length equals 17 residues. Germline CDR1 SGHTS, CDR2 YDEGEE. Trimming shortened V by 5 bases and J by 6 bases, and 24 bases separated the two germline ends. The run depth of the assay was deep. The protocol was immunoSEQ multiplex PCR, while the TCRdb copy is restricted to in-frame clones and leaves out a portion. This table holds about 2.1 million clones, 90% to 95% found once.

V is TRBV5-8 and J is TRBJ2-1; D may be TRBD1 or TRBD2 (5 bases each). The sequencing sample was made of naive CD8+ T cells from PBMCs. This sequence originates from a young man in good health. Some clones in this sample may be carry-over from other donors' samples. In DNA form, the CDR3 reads TGTGCCAGCAGATCACACCACGGGGCTATTACCCCCAATGAGCAGTTCTTC. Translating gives CASRSHHGAITPNEQFF.